This T cell receptor (beta chain) was obtained from a study of vaccination effects on CD4 cells after COVID-19. The CDR3 consists of 11 residues. Trimming left V 1 base short and J 13 bases short, with 10 bases between. ViraFEST used viral peptide pools to expand antigen-specific CD4+ T cells before sequencing. At the end of more than 8 days of culture, CD4+ T cells were isolated. PCR confirmed that the person was infected with SARS-CoV-2 between March and December 2020. Comments on this clone: What it binds is unknown.

Measured with immunoSEQ multiplex PCR; TCRdb has only the in-frame clones, and not every one. Among approximately 40,000 clones, just under 75% were seen once, and the ten largest hold roughly 30%. Sequencing used CD4+ T cells from PBMCs cultured with a peptide pool, obtained before COVID-19 vaccination. The V call is TRBV12-3 or TRBV12-4, the J call TRBJ1-2, with D possibly TRBD1 on 6 matching bases. The source is a human donor who had a prior SARS-CoV-2 infection. The CDR3 loop reads CASSLGRGFTF. Written as DNA, the CDR3 is TGTGCCAGCAGTTTAGGCAGGGGATTCACCTTC.